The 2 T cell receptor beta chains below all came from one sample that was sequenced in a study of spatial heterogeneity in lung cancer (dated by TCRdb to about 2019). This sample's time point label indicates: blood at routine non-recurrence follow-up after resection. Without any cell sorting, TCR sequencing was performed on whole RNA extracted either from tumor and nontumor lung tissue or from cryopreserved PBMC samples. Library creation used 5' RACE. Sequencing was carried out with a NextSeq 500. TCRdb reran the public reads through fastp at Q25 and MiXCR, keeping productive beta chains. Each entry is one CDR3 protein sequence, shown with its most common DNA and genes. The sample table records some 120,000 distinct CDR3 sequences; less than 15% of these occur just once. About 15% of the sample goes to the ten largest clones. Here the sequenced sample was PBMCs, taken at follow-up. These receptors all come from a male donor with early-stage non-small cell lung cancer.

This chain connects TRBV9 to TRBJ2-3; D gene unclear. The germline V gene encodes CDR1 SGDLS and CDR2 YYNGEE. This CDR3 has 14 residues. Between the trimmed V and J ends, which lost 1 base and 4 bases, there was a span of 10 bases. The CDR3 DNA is TGTGCCAGCAGCGTATCCCCTAGGCCAGATACGCAGTATTTT. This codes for CASSVSPRPDTQYF.

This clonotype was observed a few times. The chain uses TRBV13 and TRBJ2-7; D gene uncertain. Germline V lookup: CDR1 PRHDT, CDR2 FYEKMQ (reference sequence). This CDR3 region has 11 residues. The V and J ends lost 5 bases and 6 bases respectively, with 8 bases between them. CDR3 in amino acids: CASSRVVEQYF. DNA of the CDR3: TGTGCCAGCAGCAGGGTTGTCGAGCAGTACTTC.